Included here is one T cell receptor (beta chain) sequence, with context. The data are from a study of T cell changes during pregnancy in multiple sclerosis. Sequenced by immunoSEQ multiplex PCR; TCRdb stores in-frame clones only, minus some. This sample has around 69,000 clones; more than 75% occur once, and the top ten carry more than 1.3%. The CDR3 loop spans 15 amino acids. Trimming removed 6 bases from V and 4 bases from J, with 16 bases in between. From germline, CDR1 is SNHLY and CDR2 FYNNEI. The specimen was peripheral blood, collected in the third trimester of pregnancy. The source is a female donor with multiple sclerosis, enrolled in a pregnancy study. The J gene is TRBJ1-5, the V gene TRBV2; D call uncertain. In nucleotides, the CDR3 is TGTGCCAGCAGCGAGCGTGCGAGCCTTAATCAGCCCCAGCATTTT. Protein product: CASSERASLNQPQHF. Together with reference TRBV2 and TRBJ1-5, the CDR3 gives the full variable domain: EPEVTQTPSHQVTQMGQEVILRCVPISNHLYFYWYRQILGQKVEFLVSFYNNEISEKSEIFDDQFSVERPDGSNFTLKIRSTKLEDSAMYFCASSERASLNQPQHFGDGTRLSIL.